This T cell receptor beta chain was documented in a study of blood T cell repertoires in COVID-19. Looking at the study overall: The United States, Italy and Spain were the sources of the acute and convalescent COVID-19 samples. PBMCs, B-cell-depleted T cells, or T cells provided the cDNA or gDNA that made up the material.

The table lists this clone with a count of one. In the source study's methods: Estimated nucleated cell counts came from reference gene primer amplification. TCRdb keeps only in-frame clones here, not all; method: immunoSEQ multiplex PCR. That table is the source of V, J and clone size, and D and trimming were worked out from the DNA. In the table there are under 150,000 clones, over 80% of which are singletons. The sequencing input was peripheral blood. The receptor comes from a man aged 40-50 years with active or convalescent COVID-19.

Here the CDR3 DNA reads TGTGCCATCAGTGAGGCCCCACAGGGGTCTAGCGGGGGTCCCACAGATACGCAGTATTTT. Amino acids: CAISEAPQGSSGGPTDTQYF. J is TRBJ2-3 and V is TRBV10-3; TRBD2 matches at 10 bases. Germline-derived CDR1 and CDR2 are ENHRY and SYGVKD. The CDR3 spans 20 residues. J lost 2 bases, V lost 2 bases, and 16 bases had no gene match.